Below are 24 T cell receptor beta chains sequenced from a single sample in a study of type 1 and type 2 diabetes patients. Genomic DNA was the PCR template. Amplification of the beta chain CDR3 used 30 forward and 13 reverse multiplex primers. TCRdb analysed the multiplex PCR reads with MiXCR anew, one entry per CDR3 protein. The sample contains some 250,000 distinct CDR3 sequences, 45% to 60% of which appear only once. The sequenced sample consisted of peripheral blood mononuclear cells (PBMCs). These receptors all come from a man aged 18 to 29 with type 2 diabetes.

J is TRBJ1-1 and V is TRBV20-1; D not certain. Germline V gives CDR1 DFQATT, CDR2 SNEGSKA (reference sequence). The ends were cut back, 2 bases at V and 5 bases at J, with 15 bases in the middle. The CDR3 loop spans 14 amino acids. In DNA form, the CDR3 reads TGCAGTGCTAGATACCGGGATGGAGGAACTGAAGCTTTCTTT. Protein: CSARYRDGGTEAFF.

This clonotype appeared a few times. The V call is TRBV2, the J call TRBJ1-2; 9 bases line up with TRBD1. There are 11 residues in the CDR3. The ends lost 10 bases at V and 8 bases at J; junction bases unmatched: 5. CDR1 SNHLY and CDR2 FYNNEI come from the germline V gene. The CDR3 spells CATGQGWGYTF. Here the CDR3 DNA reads TGTGCCACCGGACAGGGGTGGGGCTACACCTTC.

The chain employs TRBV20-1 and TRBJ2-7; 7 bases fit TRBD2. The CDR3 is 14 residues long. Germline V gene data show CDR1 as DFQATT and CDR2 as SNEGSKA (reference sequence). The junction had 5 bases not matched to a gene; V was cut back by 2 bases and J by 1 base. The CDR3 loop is CSARSVGGSYEQYF. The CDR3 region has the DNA TGCAGTGCTAGATCGGTGGGGGGGTCCTACGAGCAGTACTTC.

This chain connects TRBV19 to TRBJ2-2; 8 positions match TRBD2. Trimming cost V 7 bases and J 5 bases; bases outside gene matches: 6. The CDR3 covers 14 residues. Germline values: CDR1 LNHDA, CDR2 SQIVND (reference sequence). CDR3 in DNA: TGTGCCAGTAAGGCGGGAGGATCAACCGGGGAGCTGTTTTTT. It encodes CASKAGGSTGELFF.

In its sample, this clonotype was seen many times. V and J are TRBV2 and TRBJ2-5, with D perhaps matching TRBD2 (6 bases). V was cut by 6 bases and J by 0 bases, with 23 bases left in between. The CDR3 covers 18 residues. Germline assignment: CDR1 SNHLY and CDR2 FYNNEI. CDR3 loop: CASSANIDWGEDQETQYF. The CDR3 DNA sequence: TGTGCCAGCAGCGCCAACATAGACTGGGGGGAGGACCAAGAGACCCAGTACTTC.

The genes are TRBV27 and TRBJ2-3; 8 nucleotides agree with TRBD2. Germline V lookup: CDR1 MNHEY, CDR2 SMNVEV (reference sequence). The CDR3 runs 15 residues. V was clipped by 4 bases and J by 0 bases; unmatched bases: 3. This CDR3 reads CASSYSGDSTDTQYF. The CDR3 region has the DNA TGTGCCAGCAGTTATAGCGGGGATAGCACAGATACGCAGTATTTT.

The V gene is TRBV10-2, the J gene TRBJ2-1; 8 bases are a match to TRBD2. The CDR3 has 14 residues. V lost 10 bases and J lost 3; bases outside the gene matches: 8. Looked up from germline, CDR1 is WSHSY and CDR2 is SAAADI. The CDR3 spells CATRGLADYNEQFF. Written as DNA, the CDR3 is TGCGCCACCAGAGGACTAGCAGACTACAATGAGCAGTTCTTC.

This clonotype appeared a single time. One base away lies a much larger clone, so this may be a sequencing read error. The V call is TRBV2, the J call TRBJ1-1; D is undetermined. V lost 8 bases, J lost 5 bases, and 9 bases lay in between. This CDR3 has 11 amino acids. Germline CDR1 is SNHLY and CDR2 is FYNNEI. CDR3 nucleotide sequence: TGTGCCAGCGTGTGGGAAACTGAAGCTTTCTTT. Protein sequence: CASVWETEAFF. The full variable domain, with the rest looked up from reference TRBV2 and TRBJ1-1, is EPEVTQTPSHQVTQMGQEVILRCVPISNHLYFYWYRQILGQKVEFLVSFYNNEISEKSEIFDDQFSVERPDGSNFTLKIRSTKLEDSAMYFCASVWETEAFFGQGTRLTVV.

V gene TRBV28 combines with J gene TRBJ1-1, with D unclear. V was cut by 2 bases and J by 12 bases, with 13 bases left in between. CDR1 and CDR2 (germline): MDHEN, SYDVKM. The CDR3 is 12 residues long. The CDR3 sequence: CASSLDGSKTFF. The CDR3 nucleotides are TGTGCCAGCAGTTTAGACGGGTCGAAGACTTTCTTT.

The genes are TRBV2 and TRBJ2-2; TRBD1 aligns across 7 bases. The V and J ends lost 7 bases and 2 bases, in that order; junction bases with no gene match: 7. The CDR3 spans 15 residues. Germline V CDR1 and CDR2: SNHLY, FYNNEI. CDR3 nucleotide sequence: TGTGCCAGCAATTCTCGACAGGGCAACACCGGGGAGCTGTTTTTT. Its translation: CASNSRQGNTGELFF.

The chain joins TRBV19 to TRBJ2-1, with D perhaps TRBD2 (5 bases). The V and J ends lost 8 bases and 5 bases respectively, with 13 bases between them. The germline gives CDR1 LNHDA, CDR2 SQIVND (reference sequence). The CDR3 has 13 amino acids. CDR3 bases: TGTGCCAGTGCTGCTAGCCCCAACAATGAGCAGTTCTTC. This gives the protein CASAASPNNEQFF. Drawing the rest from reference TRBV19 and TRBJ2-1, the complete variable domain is DGGITQSPKYLFRKEGQNVTLSCEQNLNHDAMYWYRQDPGQGLRLIYYSQIVNDFQKGDIAEGYSVSREKKESFPLTVTSAQKNPTAFYLCASAASPNNEQFFGPGTRLTVL.

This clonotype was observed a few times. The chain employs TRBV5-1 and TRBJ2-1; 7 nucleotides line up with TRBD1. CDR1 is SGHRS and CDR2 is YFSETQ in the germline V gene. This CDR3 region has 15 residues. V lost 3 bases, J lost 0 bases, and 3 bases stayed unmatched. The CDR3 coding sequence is TGCGCCAGCAGCTCACAGGGGAACTCCTACAATGAGCAGTTCTTC. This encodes CASSSQGNSYNEQFF.

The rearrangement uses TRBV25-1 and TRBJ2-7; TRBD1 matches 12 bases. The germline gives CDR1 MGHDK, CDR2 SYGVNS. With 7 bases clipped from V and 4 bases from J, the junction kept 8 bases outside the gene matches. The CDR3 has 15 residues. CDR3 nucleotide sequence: TGTGCCAGCATGTGGGACAGGGGGCGAACGTACGAGCAGTACTTC. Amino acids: CASMWDRGRTYEQYF.

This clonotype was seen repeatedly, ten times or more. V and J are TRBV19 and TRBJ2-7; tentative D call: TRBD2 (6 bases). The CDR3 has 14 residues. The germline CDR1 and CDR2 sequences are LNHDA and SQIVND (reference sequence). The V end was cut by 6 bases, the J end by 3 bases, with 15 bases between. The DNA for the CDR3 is TGTGCCAGTAGCCCGGGACTTGGTCGCTACGAGCAGTACTTC. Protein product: CASSPGLGRYEQYF.

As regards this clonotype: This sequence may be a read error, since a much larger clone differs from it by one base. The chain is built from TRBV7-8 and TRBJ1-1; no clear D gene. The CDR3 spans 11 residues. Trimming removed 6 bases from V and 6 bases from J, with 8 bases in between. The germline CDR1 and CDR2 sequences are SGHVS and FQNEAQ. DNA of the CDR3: TGTGCCAGCAGTGACGGGGCTGAAGCTTTCTTT. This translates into CASSDGAEAFF.

CDR3 coding DNA: TGCAGCGTTGGAGACAGGGAAGGGGTTTGGACTGAAGCTTTCTTT. This encodes CSVGDREGVWTEAFF. V is TRBV29-1 and J is TRBJ1-1, with 7 bases matching TRBD1. Germline values: CDR1 SQVTM, CDR2 ANQGSEA. The CDR3 covers 15 residues. V shed 4 bases and J 5 bases; nucleotides not matched to a gene: 13.

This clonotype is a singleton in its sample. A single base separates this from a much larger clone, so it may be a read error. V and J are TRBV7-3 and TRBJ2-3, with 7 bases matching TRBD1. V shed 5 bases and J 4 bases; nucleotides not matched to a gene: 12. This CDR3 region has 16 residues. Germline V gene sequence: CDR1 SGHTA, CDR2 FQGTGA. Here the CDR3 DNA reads TGTGCCAGCAGCCACGCTGCGACAGGGAACGCAGATACGCAGTATTTT. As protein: CASSHAATGNADTQYF.

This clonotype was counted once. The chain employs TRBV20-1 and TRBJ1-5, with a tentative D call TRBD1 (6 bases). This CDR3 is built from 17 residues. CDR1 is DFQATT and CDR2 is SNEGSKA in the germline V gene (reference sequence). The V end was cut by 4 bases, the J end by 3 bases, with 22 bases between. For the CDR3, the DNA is TGCAGTGCTAATGAGAGTCCTGGCAGGGGACCCAATCAGCCCCAGCATTTT. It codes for CSANESPGRGPNQPQHF.

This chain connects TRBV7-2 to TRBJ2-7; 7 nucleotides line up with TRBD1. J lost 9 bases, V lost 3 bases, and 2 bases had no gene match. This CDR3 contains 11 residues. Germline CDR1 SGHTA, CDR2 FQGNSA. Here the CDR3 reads CASSFRDRQYF. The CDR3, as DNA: TGTGCCAGCAGCTTCCGGGACAGGCAGTACTTC.

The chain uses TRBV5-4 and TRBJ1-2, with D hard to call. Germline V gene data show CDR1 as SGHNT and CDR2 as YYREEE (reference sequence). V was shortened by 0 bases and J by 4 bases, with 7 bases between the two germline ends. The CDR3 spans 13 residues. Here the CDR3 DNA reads TGTGCCAGCAGCTTGGATACGGTCTATGGCTACACCTTC. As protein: CASSLDTVYGYTF.

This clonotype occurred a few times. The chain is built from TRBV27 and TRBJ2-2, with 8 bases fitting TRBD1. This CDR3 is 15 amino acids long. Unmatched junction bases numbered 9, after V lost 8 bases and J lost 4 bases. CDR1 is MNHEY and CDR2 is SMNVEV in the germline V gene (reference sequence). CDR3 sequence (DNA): TGTGCCAGCGCCTTCCAGGGGGCGGGCACCGGGGAGCTGTTTTTT. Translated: CASAFQGAGTGELFF.

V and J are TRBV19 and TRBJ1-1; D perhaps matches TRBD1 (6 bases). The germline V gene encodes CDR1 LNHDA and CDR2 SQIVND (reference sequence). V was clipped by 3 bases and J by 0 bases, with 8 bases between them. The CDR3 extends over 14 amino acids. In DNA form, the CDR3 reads TGTGCCAGTAGTATCGACAGGATGAACACTGAAGCTTTCTTT. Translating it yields CASSIDRMNTEAFF.

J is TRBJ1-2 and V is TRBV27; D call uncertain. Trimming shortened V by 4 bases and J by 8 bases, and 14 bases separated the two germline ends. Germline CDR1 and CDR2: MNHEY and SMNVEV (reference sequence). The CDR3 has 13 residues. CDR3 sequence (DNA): TGTGCCAGCAGTTCCTACGGGTCCAGCGGCTACACCTTC. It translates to CASSSYGSSGYTF.

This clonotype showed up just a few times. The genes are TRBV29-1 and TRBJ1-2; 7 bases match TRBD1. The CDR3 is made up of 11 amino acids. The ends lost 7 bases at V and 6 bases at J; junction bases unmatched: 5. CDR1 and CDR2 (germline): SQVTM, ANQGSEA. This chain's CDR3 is CSGSTGDGYTF. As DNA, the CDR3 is TGCAGCGGTAGCACAGGGGATGGCTACACCTTC.